Included here is one T cell receptor beta chain sequence, with context. The sample belongs to a study of blood T cell repertoires in COVID-19. The junction had 4 bases not matched to a gene; V was cut back by 1 base and J by 1 base. Germline loops: CDR1 SGHVS, CDR2 FQNEAQ. The CDR3 length is 16 residues. TCRdb keeps only in-frame clones here, not all; method: immunoSEQ multiplex PCR. The top ten hold 6% to 7% of the sample, which has approximately 70,000 clones, about nine tenths seen once. This TCR came from a man in his forties or fifties with active COVID-19. The sample consisted of peripheral blood. V and J are TRBV7-8 and TRBJ2-5, with TRBD2 matching 9 bases. CDR3 nucleotides: TGTGCCAGCAGCTTAGGGCGACTAGCGGCCCAAGAGACCCAGTACTTC. Encoded protein: CASSLGRLAAQETQYF.